A single T cell receptor beta chain is shown here with its context. This record comes from a study of blood T cell repertoires in COVID-19. Study in general: Acute-phase and convalescent COVID-19 samples originated in the United States, Italy and Spain. T cells, B-cell-depleted T cells, or PBMCs provided the cDNA or gDNA that served as material.

Losses at the gene ends were 1 base for V and 10 bases for J; bases not matched to a gene: 11. CDR3 length equals 15 residues. Germline CDR1 reads SGHDN; CDR2 reads FVKESK. Authors' data handling: Estimation of nucleated cell counts relied on the amplification of reference gene primers. Sequenced by immunoSEQ multiplex PCR; TCRdb stores in-frame clones only, minus some. V and J calls and clone size are those listed in that table; D and trimming were worked out from the DNA. Of over 200,000 clones listed, roughly 90% are singletons. This chain links TRBV14 with TRBJ2-3; 7 bases match TRBD2. Sequencing used peripheral blood. The sequence derives from a woman in her thirties or forties with acute or convalescent COVID-19. CDR3 sequence reads: CASSQGGLRSFPQYF. CDR3 DNA sequence: TGTGCCAGCAGCCAAGGGGGACTAAGGTCTTTTCCGCAGTATTTT.